The rows below give T cell receptor beta chains drawn from one sample of a study of shared clonotypes between healthy human individuals. The assay was immunoSEQ multiplex PCR, and TCRdb's table has in-frame clones only and misses some. Of a few million clones detected, about 92% appear once; the ten largest clones hold 0.39%. The sample taken for sequencing was naive CD4+ T cells from PBMCs. The source of these receptors is a man aged 18 to 29 in good health. Some clones in this sample may be carry-over from other donors' samples. Each CDR3 is given with its conserved first and last residue. The D gene is left open where the match is weak. Clone size appears in some rows only: once, few, many, or a class for an expanded clone.

abundance	d_gene	j_gene	v_gene	CDR3aa	CDR3nt
.	.	TRBJ2-3	TRBV7-9	CASSLPVDTQYF	TGTGCCAGCAGCTTACCGGTAGATACGCAGTATTTT
.	.	TRBJ1-2	TRBV7-9	CASSLEDGYGYTF	TGTGCCAGCAGCTTAGAGGACGGCTATGGCTACACCTTC
few	.	TRBJ1-1	TRBV7-8	CASSLVNGNTEAFF	TGTGCCAGCAGCTTAGTAAACGGGAACACTGAAGCTTTCTTT
.	.	TRBJ2-6	TRBV5-1	CASSLGSPSGANVLTF	TGCGCCAGCAGCTTGGGGTCCCCATCCGGGGCCAACGTCCTGACTTTC
.	TRBD2	TRBJ2-7	TRBV4-3	CASSQEEAGGSEQYF	TGCGCCAGCAGCCAAGAGGAAGCGGGAGGGTCCGAGCAGTACTTC
.	.	TRBJ1-4	TRBV5-1	CASSLGAGTGEKLFF	TGCGCCAGCAGCTTGGGTGCAGGCACTGGGGAAAAACTGTTTTTT
.	.	TRBJ1-3	TRBV28	CASSFGGATGNTIYF	TGTGCCAGCAGTTTTGGGGGGGCGACCGGAAACACCATATATTTT
.	.	TRBJ2-3	TRBV27	CASSSLDTQYF	TGTGCCAGCAGCTCACTGGATACGCAGTATTTT
.	.	TRBJ2-6	TRBV5-1	CASSGLGGRATPDSGANVLTF	TGCGCCAGCAGCGGCCTGGGAGGCAGGGCGACCCCGGACTCTGGGGCCAACGTCCTGACTTTC
.	TRBD1	TRBJ2-3	TRBV19	CASRASGTGWTDTQYF	TGTGCCAGTAGAGCTTCCGGGACAGGGTGGACAGATACGCAGTATTTT
.	TRBD1	TRBJ2-3	TRBV28	CASSAGQVSTDTQYF	TGTGCCAGCAGTGCTGGACAGGTTAGCACAGATACGCAGTATTTT
.	.	TRBJ2-7	TRBV5-6	CASSPDSSDYSYEQYF	TGTGCCAGCAGCCCCGACAGCTCCGACTACTCCTACGAGCAGTACTTC
.	TRBD2	TRBJ2-7	TRBV15	CATSRGGASGNYEQYF	TGTGCCACCAGCAGGGGAGGGGCTAGCGGAAACTACGAGCAGTACTTC
once	TRBD1	TRBJ2-3	TRBV9	CASTQFGTEGADTQYF	TGTGCCAGCACCCAATTTGGGACAGAGGGTGCAGATACGCAGTATTTT
.	.	TRBJ2-7	TRBV11-2	CASSLRDSFLYEQYF	TGTGCCAGCAGCTTAAGGGACTCCTTTCTATACGAGCAGTACTTC
.	.	TRBJ1-1	TRBV6-6	CASSTRGQAEAFF	TGTGCCAGCAGCACCCGGGGGCAAGCTGAAGCTTTCTTT
.	TRBD1	TRBJ1-5	TRBV15	CATSRGRGRSNQPQHF	TGTGCCACCAGCAGAGGCAGGGGGCGAAGCAATCAGCCCCAGCATTTT
.	.	TRBJ1-1	TRBV6-5	CASSRLGTYTPEAFF	TGTGCCAGCAGTCGCCTGGGGACCTACACTCCTGAAGCTTTCTTT
.	.	TRBJ1-5	TRBV5-1	CASSPRPAWGSNQPQHF	TGCGCCAGCAGCCCACGCCCGGCATGGGGAAGCAATCAGCCCCAGCATTTT
.	.	TRBJ2-5	TRBV4-1	CASSQPSQETQYF	TGCGCCAGCAGCCAACCGAGTCAAGAGACCCAGTACTTC
.	TRBD1	TRBJ2-5	TRBV2	CASRTDRAQETQYF	TGTGCCAGCAGGACGGACAGGGCCCAAGAGACCCAGTACTTC
once	.	TRBJ2-1	TRBV7-3	CASSLLLGNEQFF	TGTGCCAGCAGCCTCCTACTCGGCAATGAGCAGTTCTTC
.	TRBD2	TRBJ2-1	TRBV5-1	CASSLAGLAGGALFF	TGCGCCAGCAGCTTGGCGGGACTAGCGGGAGGGGCTCTGTTCTTC
few	.	TRBJ2-3	TRBV20-1	CSAPSTDTQYF	TGCAGTGCCCCTAGCACAGATACGCAGTATTTT
.	.	TRBJ2-7	TRBV5-1	CASSYIPDSYEQYF	TGCGCCAGCAGCTACATACCGGACAGCTACGAGCAGTACTTC
few	TRBD1	TRBJ2-7	TRBV2	CASTGQETPNEQYF	TGTGCCAGCACCGGACAGGAAACGCCTAACGAGCAGTACTTC
.	TRBD1	TRBJ1-5	TRBV28	CASSLDRPWTGGDQPQHF	TGTGCCAGCAGTTTAGACCGTCCTTGGACAGGGGGCGATCAGCCCCAGCATTTT
.	TRBD1	TRBJ2-7	TRBV29-1	CSVEDPVETGGYEQYF	TGCAGCGTTGAAGATCCTGTCGAGACAGGGGGCTACGAGCAGTACTTC
.	.	TRBJ2-1	TRBV19	CASSLDPASNEQFF	TGTGCCAGTAGCCTTGATCCGGCCTCCAATGAGCAGTTCTTC
.	.	TRBJ1-2	TRBV10-3	CAISERDGSDPSYGYTF	TGTGCCATCAGTGAGCGGGACGGAAGCGACCCCAGCTATGGCTACACCTTC
.	.	TRBJ1-2	TRBV10-3	CAISELGAGGYTF	TGTGCCATCAGTGAATTGGGGGCCGGCGGCTACACCTTC
once	.	TRBJ2-6	TRBV7-2	CASSFQVSGANVLTF	TGTGCCAGCAGCTTTCAGGTCTCTGGGGCCAACGTCCTGACTTTC
once	.	TRBJ2-5	TRBV28	CACTRAVAQETQYF	TGTGCCTGCACTAGGGCGGTCGCCCAAGAGACCCAGTACTTC
.	TRBD2	TRBJ2-1	TRBV7-3	CASSPGLAGGPSYNEQFF	TGTGCCAGCAGCCCGGGACTAGCGGGAGGGCCTTCCTACAATGAGCAGTTCTTC
.	TRBD1	TRBJ1-3	TRBV28	CASTGGGNTIYF	TGTGCCAGCACAGGGGGGGGAAACACCATATATTTT
.	.	TRBJ2-5	TRBV18	CASSPLSGEGQETQYF	TGTGCCAGCTCACCACTTTCAGGGGAAGGGCAAGAGACCCAGTACTTC
.	TRBD1	TRBJ2-3	TRBV5-6	CASSLPWTGPTDTQYF	TGTGCCAGCAGCTTGCCGTGGACAGGGCCCACAGATACGCAGTATTTT
.	TRBD1	TRBJ2-4	TRBV5-6	CASSLSARGPANIQYF	TGTGCCAGCAGCTTGTCGGCCAGGGGGCCCGCAAACATTCAGTACTTC
.	.	TRBJ2-2	TRBV5-1	CASSLTRSTGELFF	TGCGCCAGCAGCTTGACTAGGTCCACCGGGGAGCTGTTTTTT
.	.	TRBJ2-7	TRBV28	CASSPTPGQAMGGWGYEQYF	TGTGCCAGCAGTCCCACCCCGGGACAGGCCATGGGGGGGTGGGGCTACGAGCAGTACTTC
.	.	TRBJ2-5	TRBV5-4	CASSRRDSQETQYF	TGTGCCAGCAGCCGAAGGGACTCGCAAGAGACCCAGTACTTC
.	.	TRBJ2-2	TRBV28	CASTLGGDTGELFF	TGTGCCAGCACCTTGGGTGGGGACACCGGGGAGCTGTTTTTT
.	TRBD2	TRBJ2-1	TRBV5-1	CASSSTKTSGQIYNEQFF	TGCGCCAGCAGCTCAACTAAGACTAGCGGGCAGATCTACAATGAGCAGTTCTTC
.	.	TRBJ2-2	TRBV25-1	CASSGQGTGELFF	TGTGCCAGCAGTGGCCAGGGGACCGGGGAGCTGTTTTTT
.	.	TRBJ2-5	TRBV5-1	CASSLGVGYQETQYF	TGCGCCAGCAGCTTGGGGGTGGGCTACCAAGAGACCCAGTACTTC